The entry below gives a single T cell receptor (beta chain) sequence along with its context. Relative to the germline gene, one junction end is altered; a read error may explain this. The sample is drawn from a study of shared clonotypes between healthy human individuals. Study at large: Contributing individuals were a couple of females and three males aged 18 to 49. Researchers assigned three CD4 naive, three CD4 memory, two CD8 naive and one CD8 memory plate to each donor.

Over several immunoSEQ plates, each subset's genomic DNA was distributed in even portions. In replicate PCRs of sorted subsets, about 200 ng DNA, approximately 30,000 T cell genomes, was used. Data came from immunoSEQ multiplex PCR; TCRdb stores just in-frame clones and leaves some out. The sample has some 380,000 clones, just over 95% seen once. The CDR3 is 14 residues long. The receptor was derived from a man aged 25-40 years in good health. The material sequenced was memory CD8+ T cells sorted from blood. Stated subset: CD45RO+ cells pooled with CCR7-negative TemRA cells. This chain joins TRBV5-3 and TRBJ1-2; TRBD1 might be the D (5 bases). TRBV5-3 is classed as an ORF, of uncertain function. CDR3 coding DNA: TGTGCCAGCAGCTTCATGCAGGGATCATATGGCTACACCTTC. Its protein product is CASSFMQGSYGYTF.